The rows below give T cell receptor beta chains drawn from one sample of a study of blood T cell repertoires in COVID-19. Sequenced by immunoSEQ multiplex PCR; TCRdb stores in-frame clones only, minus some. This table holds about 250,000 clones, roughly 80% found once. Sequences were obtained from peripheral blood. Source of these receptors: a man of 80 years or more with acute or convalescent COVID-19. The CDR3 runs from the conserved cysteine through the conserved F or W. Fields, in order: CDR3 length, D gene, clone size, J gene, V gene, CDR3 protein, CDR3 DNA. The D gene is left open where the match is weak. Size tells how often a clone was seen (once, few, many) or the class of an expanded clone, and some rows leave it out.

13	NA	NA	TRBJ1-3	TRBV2	CANPPEPGDTIYF	TGTGCCAACCCGCCGGAGCCAGGGGACACCATATATTTT
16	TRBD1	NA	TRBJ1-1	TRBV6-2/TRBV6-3	CASSPGPTGWGTEAFF	TGTGCCAGCAGCCCTGGGCCGACAGGGTGGGGCACTGAAGCTTTCTTT
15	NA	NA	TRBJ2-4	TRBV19	CASSYSPWAKNIQYF	TGTGCCAGTAGCTACTCCCCCTGGGCCAAAAACATTCAGTACTTC
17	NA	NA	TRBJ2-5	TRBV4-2	CASSQEGVGSLQETQYF	TGTGCCAGCAGCCAAGAAGGGGTAGGTTCCCTCCAAGAGACCCAGTACTTC
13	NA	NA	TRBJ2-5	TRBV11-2	CASSLDRAETQYF	TGTGCCAGCAGCTTAGACAGGGCGGAGACCCAGTACTTC
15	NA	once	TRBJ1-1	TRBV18	CASSSSLQGFTEAFF	TGTGCCAGCTCATCCTCATTACAGGGATTCACTGAAGCTTTCTTT
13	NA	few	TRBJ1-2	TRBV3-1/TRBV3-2	CASSDRQAIGYTF	TGTGCCAGCAGTGACAGACAGGCTATAGGCTACACCTTC
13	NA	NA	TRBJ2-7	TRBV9	CASSVGQAGEQYF	TGTGCCAGCAGCGTAGGACAGGCGGGCGAGCAGTACTTC
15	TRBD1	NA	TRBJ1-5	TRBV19	CASSSYRGSNQPQHF	TGTGCCAGTAGTAGTTACAGGGGTAGCAATCAGCCCCAGCATTTT
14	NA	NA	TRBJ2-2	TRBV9	CASSGLLNTGELFF	TGTGCCAGCTCCGGACTTCTGAACACCGGGGAGCTGTTTTTT
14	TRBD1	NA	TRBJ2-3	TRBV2	CASSRDRATDTQYF	TGTGCCAGCTCCCGGGACAGGGCCACAGATACGCAGTATTTT
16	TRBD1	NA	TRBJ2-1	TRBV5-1	CASSLAVGTGGDEQFF	TGCGCCAGCAGCTTGGCCGTGGGGACAGGGGGTGATGAGCAGTTCTTC
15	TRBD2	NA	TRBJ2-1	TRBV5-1	CASSLGSGGYNEQFF	TGCGCCAGCAGCTTGGGTAGCGGGGGGTACAATGAGCAGTTCTTC
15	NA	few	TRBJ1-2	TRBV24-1	CATSQSGGTMYGYTF	TGTGCCACCAGCCAAAGCGGGGGAACTATGTATGGCTACACCTTC
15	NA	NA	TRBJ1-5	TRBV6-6	CASSTRDSLSQPQHF	TGTGCCAGCAGTACCCGGGACTCCCTAAGTCAGCCCCAGCATTTT
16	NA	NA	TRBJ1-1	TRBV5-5	CASSVRETVLNTEAFF	TGTGCCAGCAGCGTTAGAGAGACAGTATTGAACACTGAAGCTTTCTTT
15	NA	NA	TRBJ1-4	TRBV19	CASRAGGATNEKLFF	TGTGCCAGTAGGGCCGGGGGGGCAACTAATGAAAAACTGTTTTTT
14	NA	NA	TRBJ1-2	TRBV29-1	CGSGGGRTNYGYTF	TGCGGTTCGGGAGGGGGGCGTACTAACTATGGCTACACCTTC
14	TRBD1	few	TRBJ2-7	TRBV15	CATSWDSLSYEQYF	TGTGCCACCAGCTGGGACAGCCTCTCCTACGAGCAGTACTTC
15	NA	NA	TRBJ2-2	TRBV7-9	CASSLLRTATGELFF	TGTGCCAGCAGCTTGCTCCGGACAGCCACCGGGGAGCTGTTTTTT
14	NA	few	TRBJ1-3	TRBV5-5	CASSLGGFGNTIYF	TGTGCCAGCAGTCTGGGGGGGTTTGGAAACACCATATATTTT
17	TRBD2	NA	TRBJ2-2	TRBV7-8	CASSFGTSGGSTGELFF	TGTGCCAGCAGCTTCGGGACTAGCGGGGGATCAACCGGGGAGCTGTTTTTT
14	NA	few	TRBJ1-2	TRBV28	CASRPQGIWYGYTF	TGTGCCAGCAGACCTCAGGGGATCTGGTATGGCTACACCTTC
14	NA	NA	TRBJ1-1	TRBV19	CASSPRGGVNEAFF	TGTGCCAGTAGTCCTAGAGGAGGGGTGAATGAAGCTTTCTTT
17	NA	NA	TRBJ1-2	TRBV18	CASSPPGTGRSLYGYTF	TGTGCCAGCTCCCCCCCGGGAACAGGGCGCTCACTGTATGGCTACACCTTC
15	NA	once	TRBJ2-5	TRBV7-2	CASSPLGGASETQYF	TGTGCCAGCAGCCCCCTCGGCGGGGCGTCGGAGACCCAGTACTTC
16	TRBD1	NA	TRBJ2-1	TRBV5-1	CASSLPTGSGYNEQFF	TGCGCCAGCAGCCTCCCGACAGGGTCGGGTTACAATGAGCAGTTCTTC
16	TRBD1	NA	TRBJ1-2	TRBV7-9	CASSLGGDRVGSGYTF	TGTGCCAGCAGCTTAGGGGGCGACAGGGTGGGCAGTGGCTACACCTTC
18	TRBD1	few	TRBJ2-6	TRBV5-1	CASSLALGRGTGANVLTF	TGCGCCAGCAGCTTGGCGCTCGGCAGGGGGACTGGGGCCAACGTCCTGACTTTC
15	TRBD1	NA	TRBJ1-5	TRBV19	CASSNRDRGIQPQHF	TGTGCCAGTAGTAACCGGGACAGGGGGATTCAGCCCCAGCATTTT
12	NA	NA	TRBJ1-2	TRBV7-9	CASTDLNYGYTF	TGTGCCAGCACTGACTTGAACTATGGCTACACCTTC